Below, one T cell receptor (beta chain) is given with its context. Germline-derived CDR1 and CDR2 are MNHEY and SMNVEV (reference sequence). The V and J ends lost 2 bases and 3 bases respectively, with 8 bases between them. This CDR3 is 13 amino acids long. This sample is part of a study of T-cell memory formation after mild COVID-19. TCRdb re-called the 5' RACE reads with MiXCR, one entry per CDR3 protein. The table lists tens of thousands of distinct CDR3 sequences, about a sixth of them singletons. This TCR came from an adult woman who had mild COVID-19 (a few samples of this study predate the infection). Cell type and time point are not known. V gene TRBV27 combines with J gene TRBJ2-7; unclear D gene. The sequenced sample consisted of PBMCs or a T cell subset sorted from them (not recorded which). CDR3 in amino acids: CASSLRVDYEQYF. CDR3 coding DNA: TGTGCCAGCAGTTTAAGGGTTGACTACGAGCAGTACTTC.